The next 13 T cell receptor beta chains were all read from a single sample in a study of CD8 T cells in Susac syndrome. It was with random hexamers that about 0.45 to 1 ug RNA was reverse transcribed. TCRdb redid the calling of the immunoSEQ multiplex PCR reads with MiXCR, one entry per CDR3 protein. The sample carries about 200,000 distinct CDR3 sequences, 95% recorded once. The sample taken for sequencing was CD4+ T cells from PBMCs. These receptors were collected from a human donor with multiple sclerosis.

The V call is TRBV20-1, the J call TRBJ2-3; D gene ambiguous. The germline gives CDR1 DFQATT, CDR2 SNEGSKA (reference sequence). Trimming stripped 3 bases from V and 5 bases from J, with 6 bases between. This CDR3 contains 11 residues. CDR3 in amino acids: CSASLGDTQYF. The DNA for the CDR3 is TGCAGTGCTAGTTTGGGAGATACGCAGTATTTT.

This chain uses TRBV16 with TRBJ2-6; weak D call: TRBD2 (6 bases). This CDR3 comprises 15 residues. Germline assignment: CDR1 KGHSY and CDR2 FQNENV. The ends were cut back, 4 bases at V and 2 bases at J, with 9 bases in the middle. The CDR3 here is CASSRRDAGANVLTF. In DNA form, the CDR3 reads TGTGCCAGCAGCCGGCGGGACGCTGGGGCCAACGTCCTGACTTTC.

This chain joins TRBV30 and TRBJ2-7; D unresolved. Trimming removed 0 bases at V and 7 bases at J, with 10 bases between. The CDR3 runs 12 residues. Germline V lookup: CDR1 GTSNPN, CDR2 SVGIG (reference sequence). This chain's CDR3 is CAWSVQGGEQYF. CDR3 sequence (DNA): TGTGCCTGGAGTGTACAAGGCGGTGAGCAGTACTTC.

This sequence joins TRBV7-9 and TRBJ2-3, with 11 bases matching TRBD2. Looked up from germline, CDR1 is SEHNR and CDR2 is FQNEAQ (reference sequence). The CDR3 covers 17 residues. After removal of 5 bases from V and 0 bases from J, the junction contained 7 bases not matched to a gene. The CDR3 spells CASSLGTSGASTDTQYF. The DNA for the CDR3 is TGTGCCAGCAGCCTTGGGACTAGCGGAGCTAGCACAGATACGCAGTATTTT.

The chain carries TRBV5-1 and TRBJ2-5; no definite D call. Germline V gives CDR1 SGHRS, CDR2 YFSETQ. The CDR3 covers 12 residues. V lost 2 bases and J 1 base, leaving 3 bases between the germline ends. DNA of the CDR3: TGCGCCAGCAGCTTTGGCCAAGAGACCCAGTACTTC. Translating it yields CASSFGQETQYF.

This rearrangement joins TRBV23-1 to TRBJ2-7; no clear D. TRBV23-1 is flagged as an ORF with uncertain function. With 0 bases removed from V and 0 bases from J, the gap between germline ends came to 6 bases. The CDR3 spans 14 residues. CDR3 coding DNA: TGCGCCAGCAGTCAATCAGGGATCTCCTACGAGCAGTACGTC. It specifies CASSQSGISYEQYV.

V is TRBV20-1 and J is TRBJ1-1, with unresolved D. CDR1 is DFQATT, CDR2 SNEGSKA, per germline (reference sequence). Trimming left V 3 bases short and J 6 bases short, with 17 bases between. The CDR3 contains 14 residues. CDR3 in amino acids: CSASSFKELAEAFF. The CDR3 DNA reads TGCAGTGCTAGTAGCTTTAAAGAACTCGCTGAAGCTTTCTTT.

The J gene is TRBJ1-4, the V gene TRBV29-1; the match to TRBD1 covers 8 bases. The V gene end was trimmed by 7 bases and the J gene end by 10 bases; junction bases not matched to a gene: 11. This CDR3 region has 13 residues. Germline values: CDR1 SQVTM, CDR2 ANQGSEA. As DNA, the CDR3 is TGCAGCGCTAAAGGACAGGGAGTAAGAAAACTGTTTTTT. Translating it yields CSAKGQGVRKLFF.

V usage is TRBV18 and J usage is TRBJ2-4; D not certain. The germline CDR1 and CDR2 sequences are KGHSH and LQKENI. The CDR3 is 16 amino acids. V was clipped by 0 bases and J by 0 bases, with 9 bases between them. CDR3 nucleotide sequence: TGTGCCAGCTCACCACCCGATAGGACAGCCAAAAACATTCAGTACTTC. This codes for CASSPPDRTAKNIQYF. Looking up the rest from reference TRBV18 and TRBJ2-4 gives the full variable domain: NAGVMQNPRHLVRRRGQEARLRCSPMKGHSHVYWYRQLPEEGLKFMVYLQKENIIDESGMPKERFSAEFPKEGPSILRIQQVVRGDSAAYFCASSPPDRTAKNIQYFGAGTRLSVL.

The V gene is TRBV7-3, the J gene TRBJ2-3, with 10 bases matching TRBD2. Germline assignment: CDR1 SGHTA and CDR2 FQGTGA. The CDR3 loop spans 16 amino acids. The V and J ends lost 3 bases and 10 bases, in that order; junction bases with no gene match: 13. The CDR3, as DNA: TGTGCCAGCAGCTTCTATAGCGGGGGGCCTATCGCGGCGCAGTATTTT. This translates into CASSFYSGGPIAAQYF.

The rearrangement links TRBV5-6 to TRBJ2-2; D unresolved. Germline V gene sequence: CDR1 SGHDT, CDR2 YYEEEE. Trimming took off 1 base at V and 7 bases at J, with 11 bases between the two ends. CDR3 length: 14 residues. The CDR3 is CASSLRRVGGELFF. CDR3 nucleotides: TGTGCCAGCAGCTTGCGAAGGGTCGGCGGGGAGCTGTTTTTT.

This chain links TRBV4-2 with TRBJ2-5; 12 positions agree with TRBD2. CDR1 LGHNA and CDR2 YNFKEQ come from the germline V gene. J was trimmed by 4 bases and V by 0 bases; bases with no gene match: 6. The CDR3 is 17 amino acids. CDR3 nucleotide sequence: TGTGCCAGCAGCCAAGATCCCCTAGCGGGGGGGCGAGAGACCCAGTACTTC. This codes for CASSQDPLAGGRETQYF.

The CDR3 nucleotides are TGCAGCGTTGATGGGGGCCCTGAGACCCAGTACTTC. Its translation: CSVDGGPETQYF. This chain connects TRBV29-1 to TRBJ2-5; D perhaps matches TRBD1 (6 bases). The V gene's germline CDR1 is SQVTM and CDR2 ANQGSEA. This CDR3 region has 12 residues. With 3 bases removed from V and 5 bases from J, the gap between germline ends came to 10 bases.